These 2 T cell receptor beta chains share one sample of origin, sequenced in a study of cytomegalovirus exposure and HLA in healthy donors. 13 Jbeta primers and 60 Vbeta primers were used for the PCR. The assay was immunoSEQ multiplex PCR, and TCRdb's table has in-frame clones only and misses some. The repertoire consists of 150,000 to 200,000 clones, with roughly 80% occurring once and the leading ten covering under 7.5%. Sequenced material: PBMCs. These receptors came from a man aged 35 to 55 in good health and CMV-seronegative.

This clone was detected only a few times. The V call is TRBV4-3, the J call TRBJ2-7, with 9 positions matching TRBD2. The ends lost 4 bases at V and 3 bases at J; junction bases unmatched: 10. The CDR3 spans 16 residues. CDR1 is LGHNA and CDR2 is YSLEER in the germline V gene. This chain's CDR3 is CASSPLPSGDSYEQYF. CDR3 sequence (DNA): TGCGCCAGCAGCCCACTGCCTAGCGGGGACAGCTACGAGCAGTACTTC.

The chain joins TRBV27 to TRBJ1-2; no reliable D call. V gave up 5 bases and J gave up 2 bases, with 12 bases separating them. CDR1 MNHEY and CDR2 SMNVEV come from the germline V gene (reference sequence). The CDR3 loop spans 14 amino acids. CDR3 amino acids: CASSPTRNNYGYTF. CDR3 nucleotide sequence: TGTGCCAGCAGTCCGACACGAAACAACTATGGCTACACCTTC.